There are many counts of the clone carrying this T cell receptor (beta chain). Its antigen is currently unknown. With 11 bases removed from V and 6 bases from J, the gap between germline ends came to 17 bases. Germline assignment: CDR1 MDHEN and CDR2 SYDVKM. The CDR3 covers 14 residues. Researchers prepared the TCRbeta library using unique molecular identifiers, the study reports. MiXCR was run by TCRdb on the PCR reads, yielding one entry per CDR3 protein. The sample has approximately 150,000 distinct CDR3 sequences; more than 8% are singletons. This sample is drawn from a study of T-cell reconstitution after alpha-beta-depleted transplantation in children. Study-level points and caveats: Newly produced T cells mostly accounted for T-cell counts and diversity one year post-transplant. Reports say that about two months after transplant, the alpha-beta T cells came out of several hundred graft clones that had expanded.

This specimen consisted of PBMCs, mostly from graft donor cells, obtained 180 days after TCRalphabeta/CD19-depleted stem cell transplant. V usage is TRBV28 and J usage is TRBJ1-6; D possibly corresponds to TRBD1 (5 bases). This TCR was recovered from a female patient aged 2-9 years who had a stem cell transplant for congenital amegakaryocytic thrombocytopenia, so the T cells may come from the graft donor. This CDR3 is CAGQAVQGNSPLHF. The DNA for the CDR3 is TGTGCCGGACAAGCTGTCCAGGGTAATTCACCCCTCCACTTT.